The clone carrying this T cell receptor (beta chain) has a handful of counts. Its target is unknown. Every donor provided 8.5 to 10 milliliters of peripheral blood. Germline V gene lookup returns CDR1 SGHTA and CDR2 FQGTGA. The CDR3 runs 16 residues. V was trimmed by 5 bases and J by 0 bases, leaving 15 bases between them. This sample is drawn from a study of blood T cells in healthy people across ages. Findings and caveats of the study: Observed TCR beta diversity showed a strong correlation with the percentage of naive T cells as measured by flow cytometry. CMV infection status of these donors was not known.

Using a J-beta primer mix together with a sample-barcoded 5' primer, a second PCR was run for roughly 7 to 12 cycles. There were at least 3 million CDR3-containing paired-end reads obtained from each sample. A single record per CDR3 protein comes from TCRdb applying MiXCR to the 5' RACE reads. The sample has around 850,000 distinct CDR3 sequences, about 37% seen once; the top ten hold 10% to 15%. The rearrangement joins TRBV7-3 to TRBJ2-3; TRBD2 is a possible D gene (5 bases). The sequenced material came from blood. This TCR was sampled from a man between 18 and 35 years old in good health. The CDR3 DNA follows: TGTGCCAGCAGCGTAAGAGGGCTTCCTAGCACAGATACGCAGTATTTT. It specifies CASSVRGLPSTDTQYF.